This TCR beta chain is drawn from a study of T cell responses to AZD1222 COVID-19 vaccine. Whole-study findings and limits: Donors, mostly white British, included more females; clonal diversity was possibly underestimated. Spike-specific TCR breadth and depth grew following two AZD1222 doses. Only a handful of AZD1222 recipients were seropositive at baseline.

Details on this clone: Its target is unknown.

The repertoire was sequenced with immunoSEQ multiplex PCR; TCRdb's copy has only in-frame clones and lacks some. The sample has about 150,000 clones, about 92% seen once. The sequenced sample was peripheral blood, obtained on day 0 of AZD1222 vaccination. The receptor was derived from an adult in good health.

The CDR3 sequence: CASSVGAGSDEQYF. The CDR3 DNA is TGTGCCAGCAGCGTAGGGGCGGGGAGCGACGAGCAGTACTTC. The genes are TRBV9 and TRBJ2-7; possible D gene TRBD2, 6 bases. The CDR3 has 14 residues. The V end was cut by 0 bases, the J end by 5 bases, with 12 bases between. Germline-derived CDR1 and CDR2 are SGDLS and YYNGEE.